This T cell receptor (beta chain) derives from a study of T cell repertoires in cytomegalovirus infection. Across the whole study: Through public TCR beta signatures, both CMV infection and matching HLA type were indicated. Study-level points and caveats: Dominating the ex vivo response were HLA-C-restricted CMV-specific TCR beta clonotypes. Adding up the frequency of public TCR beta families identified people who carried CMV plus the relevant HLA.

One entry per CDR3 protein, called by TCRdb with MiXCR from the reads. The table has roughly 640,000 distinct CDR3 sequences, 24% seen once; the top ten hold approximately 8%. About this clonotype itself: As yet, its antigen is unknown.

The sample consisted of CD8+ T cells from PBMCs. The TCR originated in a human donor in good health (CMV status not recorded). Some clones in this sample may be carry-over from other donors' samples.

As DNA, the CDR3 is TGTGCCAGCAGCCCCCTCGGGGACAATGAGCAGTTCTTC. It yields the protein CASSPLGDNEQFF. The chain has TRBV7-9 and TRBJ2-1, with D possibly matching TRBD2 (5 bases). CDR3 length: 13 amino acids. Germline V gene lookup returns CDR1 SEHNR and CDR2 FQNEAQ (reference sequence). Trimming removed 5 bases from V and 5 bases from J, with 10 bases in between.